Shown below are 26 T cell receptor beta chains from a single sample sequenced in a study of control samples from healthy donors and cancer patients. Only in-frame clones appear in the TCRdb table, and some are missing; sequencing was by immunoSEQ multiplex PCR. The sample includes approximately 37,000 clones, roughly 90% of them seen just once. The sample consisted of blood. These receptors were collected from a woman aged 50 to 60 in good health.

The J gene is TRBJ2-2, the V gene TRBV4-3; D is unresolved. Germline V CDR1 and CDR2: LGHNA, YSLEER. V was pared by 1 base and J by 3 bases, with 3 bases between. The CDR3 runs 13 residues. CDR3 residues: CASSQGHTGELFF. Here the CDR3 DNA reads TGCGCCAGCAGCCAAGGACACACCGGGGAGCTGTTTTTT.

This clone was counted a single time. The rearrangement joins TRBV19 to TRBJ1-2; D remains unclear. Germline V CDR1 and CDR2: LNHDA, SQIVND (reference sequence). V lost 5 bases, J lost 4 bases, and 17 bases lay in between. The CDR3 has 15 amino acids. In nucleotides, the CDR3 is TGTGCCAGTAGTTATTTTGAGGAAAATTCCTATGGCTACACCTTC. Translating gives CASSYFEENSYGYTF.

This clone showed up just once. The V and J genes are TRBV6-5 and TRBJ1-1; D unresolved. Germline V gives CDR1 MNHEY, CDR2 SVGAGI. The CDR3 totals 13 residues. The V gene lost 0 bases and the J gene lost 4 bases, with 6 bases spanning the gap. In nucleotides, the CDR3 is TGTGCCAGCAGTTACTCTTCCGCCACTGAAGCTTTCTTT. This translates into CASSYSSATEAFF.

The rearrangement joins TRBV14 to TRBJ1-3, with D tentatively TRBD1 (6 bases). The CDR3 sequence is 18 residues long. Trimming took 0 bases from V and 1 from J, leaving 16 bases between them. Germline V gene lookup returns CDR1 SGHDN and CDR2 FVKESK. The CDR3 sequence: CASSQDGGAALSGNTIYF. CDR3 in DNA: TGTGCCAGCAGCCAAGACGGGGGGGCGGCGTTATCTGGAAACACCATATATTTT. The full variable domain, rest sourced from reference TRBV14 and TRBJ1-3, is EAGVTQFPSHSVIEKGQTVTLRCDPISGHDNLYWYRRVMGKEIKFLLHFVKESKQDESGMPNNRFLAERTGGTYSTLKVQPAELEDSGVYFCASSQDGGAALSGNTIYFGEGSWLTVV.

The count of this clone is one. The rearrangement joins TRBV5-1 to TRBJ2-2; no firm D call. Trimming shortened V by 0 bases and J by 1 base, and 4 bases separated the two germline ends. The CDR3 runs 14 residues. In germline, CDR1 is SGHRS, CDR2 YFSETQ. CDR3 nucleotide sequence: TGCGCCAGCAGCTTGGGAGAGAACACCGGGGAGCTGTTTTTT. It specifies CASSLGENTGELFF.

V is TRBV29-1 and J is TRBJ2-7; either TRBD1 or TRBD2 may supply D (5 bases each). Per the germline V gene, CDR1 is SQVTM and CDR2 is ANQGSEA. V was cut by 0 bases and J by 9 bases, with 21 bases left in between. CDR3 length equals 15 residues. The CDR3 coding sequence is TGCAGCGTTGAAGATCGGCACTCACTTCGGGGCGTGCAGTACTTC. Its translation is CSVEDRHSLRGVQYF.

J is TRBJ1-5 and V is TRBV10-3; the D is unclear. CDR3 length equals 12 residues. Trimming took off 11 bases at V and 2 bases at J, with 10 bases between the two ends. Germline CDR1 is ENHRY and CDR2 is SYGVKD. The CDR3 protein is CASGEGNQPQHF. The CDR3 region has the DNA TGTGCCTCCGGCGAGGGCAATCAGCCCCAGCATTTT.

The chain recombines TRBV24-1 with TRBJ2-3; the match to TRBD1 covers 9 bases. Germline CDR1 is KGHDR and CDR2 is SFDVKD. CDR3 length: 14 amino acids. V lost 9 bases and J lost 2; bases outside the gene matches: 5. The CDR3 loop reads CATGTGTPTDTQYF. CDR3 nucleotide sequence: TGTGCCACCGGGACAGGGACGCCCACAGATACGCAGTATTTT.

The CDR3 spells CASSPTVSTNEKLFF. Here the CDR3 DNA reads TGTGCCAGCTCACCAACAGTATCAACTAATGAAAAACTGTTTTTT. J is TRBJ1-4 and V is TRBV18; no firm D call. The CDR3 runs to 15 residues. Germline-derived CDR1 and CDR2 are KGHSH and LQKENI. Trimming took off 2 bases at V and 0 bases at J, with 7 bases between the two ends.

V gene TRBV6-5 combines with J gene TRBJ1-1; D not certain. Germline CDR1 reads MNHEY; CDR2 reads SVGAGI. The CDR3 runs 14 residues. Trimming cost V 5 bases and J 1 base, with 11 bases left between them. This CDR3 is CASSPSEGNTEAFF. In DNA, the CDR3 is TGTGCCAGCAGTCCCTCCGAGGGGAACACTGAAGCTTTCTTT.

This chain joins TRBV7-9 and TRBJ1-2; a weak D match, TRBD1 (5 bases). This CDR3 is 17 amino acids long. V dropped 4 bases and J dropped 7 bases, with 25 bases sitting between them. CDR1 SEHNR and CDR2 FQNEAQ come from the germline V gene (reference sequence). In nucleotides, the CDR3 is TGTGCCAGCAGCTCCCGACTCGACAGCCCGGCAGTGGGTGGCTACACCTTC. Its protein product is CASSSRLDSPAVGGYTF.

The chain carries TRBV7-9 and TRBJ1-4; no clear D gene. The CDR3 loop spans 17 amino acids. V lost 0 bases to trimming and J lost 7 bases, with 18 bases between them. Germline V gene sequence: CDR1 SEHNR, CDR2 FQNEAQ (reference sequence). CDR3 region: CASSLAWGAGIREKLFF. CDR3 coding DNA: TGTGCCAGCAGCTTAGCGTGGGGAGCGGGTATTCGTGAAAAACTGTTTTTT.

The rearrangement links TRBV28 to TRBJ2-3; 8 bases agree with TRBD1. V was clipped by 3 bases and J by 2 bases; unmatched bases: 4. CDR1 is MDHEN, CDR2 SYDVKM, per germline. CDR3 size: 15 residues. The CDR3 nucleotides are TGTGCCAGCAGTTTTGGGACAGGAGACACAGATACGCAGTATTTT. Its translation is CASSFGTGDTDTQYF.

This chain joins TRBV2 and TRBJ2-5; possibly TRBD1 or TRBD2 for D (5 bases each). V was trimmed by 7 bases and J by 4 bases, leaving 10 bases between them. Looked up from germline, CDR1 is SNHLY and CDR2 is FYNNEI. The CDR3 spans 12 residues. CDR3 sequence: CASILRGETQYF. The CDR3 DNA is TGTGCCAGCATCCTGAGGGGAGAGACCCAGTACTTC.

V usage is TRBV2 and J usage is TRBJ2-1, with 9 bases matching TRBD2. Germline CDR1 SNHLY, CDR2 FYNNEI. The CDR3 totals 15 residues. The junction had 9 bases not matched to a gene; V was cut back by 6 bases and J by 6 bases. The CDR3 protein is CASSGASGASNEQFF. CDR3 sequence (DNA): TGTGCCAGCAGCGGGGCTAGCGGGGCCTCCAATGAGCAGTTCTTC.

This clone was counted a single time. The chain joins TRBV4-3 to TRBJ1-2; D not certain. The V end was cut by 1 base, the J end by 2 bases, with 11 bases between. The germline V gene has CDR1 LGHNA and CDR2 YSLEER. The CDR3 has 15 residues. This chain's CDR3 is CASSQGISANYGYTF. DNA for the CDR3: TGCGCCAGCAGCCAAGGGATCTCCGCCAACTATGGCTACACCTTC.

V and J are TRBV4-3 and TRBJ2-5, with 10 positions matching TRBD2. The germline CDR1 and CDR2 sequences are LGHNA and YSLEER. The CDR3 sequence is 18 residues long. V trimming: 0 bases; J trimming: 1 base; junction bases outside the gene matches: 8. The CDR3 reads CASSQDGPSGGPQETQYF. CDR3 nucleotide sequence: TGCGCCAGCAGCCAAGATGGCCCTAGCGGGGGCCCCCAAGAGACCCAGTACTTC.

The genes are TRBV28 and TRBJ2-3; D ambiguous. The CDR3 covers 14 residues. V gave up 2 bases and J gave up 0 bases, with 6 bases separating them. Germline CDR1 reads MDHEN; CDR2 reads SYDVKM. CDR3 region: CASSLTASTDTQYF. Here the CDR3 DNA reads TGTGCCAGCAGTTTAACGGCTAGCACAGATACGCAGTATTTT.

The rearrangement links TRBV19 to TRBJ1-2; D unclear. V gave up 4 bases and J gave up 8 bases, with 14 bases separating them. The CDR3 has 13 residues. CDR1 LNHDA and CDR2 SQIVND come from the germline V gene (reference sequence). CDR3: CASSNPPQAGYTF. The CDR3 nucleotides read TGTGCCAGTAGTAATCCCCCACAAGCCGGCTACACCTTC.

This clone was recorded only once. J is TRBJ2-3 and V is TRBV28; D uncertain. The germline V gene has CDR1 MDHEN and CDR2 SYDVKM. Trimming stripped 4 bases from V and 2 bases from J, with 4 bases between. This CDR3 region has 12 residues. The CDR3 spells CASSSTTDTQYF. CDR3 coding DNA: TGTGCCAGCAGTTCCACCACAGATACGCAGTATTTT.

This clone came up a few times. The chain carries TRBV7-8 and TRBJ1-1; 8 positions match TRBD1. Germline V gene data show CDR1 as SGHVS and CDR2 as FQNEAQ. Germline trimming cut 4 bases from V and 6 bases from J; bases unmatched to any gene: 4. This CDR3 comprises 13 residues. The CDR3, as DNA: TGTGCCAGCAGCTACGACAGGGGCCCTGAAGCTTTCTTT. It encodes CASSYDRGPEAFF.

This rearrangement joins TRBV28 to TRBJ2-7, with 9 bases fitting TRBD2. CDR1 is MDHEN, CDR2 SYDVKM, per germline. With V trimmed by 5 bases and J by 0 bases, 11 bases remained unmatched. The CDR3 totals 17 residues. CDR3 loop: CASSPGVLAGLSYEQYF. For the CDR3, the DNA is TGTGCCAGCAGTCCTGGGGTACTAGCGGGCCTCTCCTACGAGCAGTACTTC.

This chain connects TRBV7-2 to TRBJ1-2; D not certain. There are 13 residues in the CDR3. From germline, CDR1 is SGHTA and CDR2 FQGNSA. The V end was cut by 3 bases, the J end by 1 base, with 6 bases between. This CDR3 reads CASSFGVNYGYTF. The CDR3 nucleotides read TGTGCCAGCAGCTTCGGGGTTAACTATGGCTACACCTTC.

The J gene is TRBJ1-2, the V gene TRBV6-5, with D tentatively TRBD1 (6 bases). This CDR3 spans 13 amino acids. V shed 8 bases and J shed 6 bases, with 16 bases lying between them. CDR1 is MNHEY and CDR2 is SVGAGI in the germline V gene. The CDR3 reads CASSSRGFDGYTF. CDR3 nucleotides: TGTGCCAGCTCCTCAAGGGGGTTCGATGGCTACACCTTC.

This clone turned up a few times. The chain has TRBV20-1 and TRBJ1-5, with no clear D. Per germline, CDR1 DFQATT and CDR2 SNEGSKA (reference sequence). There are 16 residues in the CDR3. Trimming left V 3 bases short and J 2 bases short, with 17 bases between. Written as DNA, the CDR3 is TGCAGTGCTAGTGTTAATTTGGGAGCAGGCAATCAGCCCCAGCATTTT. Translated, it gives CSASVNLGAGNQPQHF.

The chain uses TRBV5-1 and TRBJ2-3; D gene ambiguous. Germline V gene lookup returns CDR1 SGHRS and CDR2 YFSETQ. The V end lost 0 bases, the J end lost 2 bases, and 4 bases lay between the germline ends. The CDR3 has 13 amino acids. CDR3 sequence (DNA): TGCGCCAGCAGCTTGGGCCCCACAGATACGCAGTATTTT. Amino acid sequence: CASSLGPTDTQYF.